The 3 T cell receptor beta chains below come from one sample, sequenced in a study of patients and donors after allogeneic stem cell transplantation. TCRdb re-called the RT-PCR reads through MiXCR, storing one row per CDR3 protein. The repertoire consists of 920,000 or so distinct CDR3 sequences, with roughly 17% occurring once and the leading ten covering 6%. The sample comprised blood, either unsorted or a sorted T cell fraction (not recorded which). The receptors were sampled from a human donor who was either an allogeneic HSCT recipient or a stem cell or donor lymphocyte infusion donor (not recorded which). It is not recorded whose cells these are; they may come from a transplant donor.

This clonotype was seen more than once but under ten times. The genes are TRBV6-1 and TRBJ2-5; no reliable D call. CDR1 is MNHNS and CDR2 is SASEGT in the germline V gene. V was shortened by 7 bases and J by 9 bases, with 12 bases between the two germline ends. The CDR3 has 11 amino acids. Written as DNA, the CDR3 is TGTGCCAGCACTCTGTCCTTGGCCCAGTACTTC. Its protein is CASTLSLAQYF.

This clonotype was recorded many times. The genes are TRBV5-1 and TRBJ1-2; D is possibly TRBD1 (5 bases). V dropped 4 bases and J dropped 4 bases, with 11 bases sitting between them. Germline V gene sequence: CDR1 SGHRS, CDR2 YFSETQ. The CDR3 sequence is 13 residues long. The CDR3 nucleotides read TGCGCCAGCAGCCTCGGGACCCTCTATGGCTACACCTTC. Encoded protein: CASSLGTLYGYTF.

This clonotype was seen a few times. CDR3 nucleotide sequence: TGTGCCAGCAGTTTACACCGGGACAGGGCCTACGAGCAGTACTTC. Its translation is CASSLHRDRAYEQYF. J is TRBJ2-7 and V is TRBV27; 9 bases align to TRBD1. V shed 2 bases, J shed 2 bases, and the junction held 4 bases outside the gene matches. The germline CDR1 and CDR2 sequences are MNHEY and SMNVEV (reference sequence). This CDR3 region has 15 residues.